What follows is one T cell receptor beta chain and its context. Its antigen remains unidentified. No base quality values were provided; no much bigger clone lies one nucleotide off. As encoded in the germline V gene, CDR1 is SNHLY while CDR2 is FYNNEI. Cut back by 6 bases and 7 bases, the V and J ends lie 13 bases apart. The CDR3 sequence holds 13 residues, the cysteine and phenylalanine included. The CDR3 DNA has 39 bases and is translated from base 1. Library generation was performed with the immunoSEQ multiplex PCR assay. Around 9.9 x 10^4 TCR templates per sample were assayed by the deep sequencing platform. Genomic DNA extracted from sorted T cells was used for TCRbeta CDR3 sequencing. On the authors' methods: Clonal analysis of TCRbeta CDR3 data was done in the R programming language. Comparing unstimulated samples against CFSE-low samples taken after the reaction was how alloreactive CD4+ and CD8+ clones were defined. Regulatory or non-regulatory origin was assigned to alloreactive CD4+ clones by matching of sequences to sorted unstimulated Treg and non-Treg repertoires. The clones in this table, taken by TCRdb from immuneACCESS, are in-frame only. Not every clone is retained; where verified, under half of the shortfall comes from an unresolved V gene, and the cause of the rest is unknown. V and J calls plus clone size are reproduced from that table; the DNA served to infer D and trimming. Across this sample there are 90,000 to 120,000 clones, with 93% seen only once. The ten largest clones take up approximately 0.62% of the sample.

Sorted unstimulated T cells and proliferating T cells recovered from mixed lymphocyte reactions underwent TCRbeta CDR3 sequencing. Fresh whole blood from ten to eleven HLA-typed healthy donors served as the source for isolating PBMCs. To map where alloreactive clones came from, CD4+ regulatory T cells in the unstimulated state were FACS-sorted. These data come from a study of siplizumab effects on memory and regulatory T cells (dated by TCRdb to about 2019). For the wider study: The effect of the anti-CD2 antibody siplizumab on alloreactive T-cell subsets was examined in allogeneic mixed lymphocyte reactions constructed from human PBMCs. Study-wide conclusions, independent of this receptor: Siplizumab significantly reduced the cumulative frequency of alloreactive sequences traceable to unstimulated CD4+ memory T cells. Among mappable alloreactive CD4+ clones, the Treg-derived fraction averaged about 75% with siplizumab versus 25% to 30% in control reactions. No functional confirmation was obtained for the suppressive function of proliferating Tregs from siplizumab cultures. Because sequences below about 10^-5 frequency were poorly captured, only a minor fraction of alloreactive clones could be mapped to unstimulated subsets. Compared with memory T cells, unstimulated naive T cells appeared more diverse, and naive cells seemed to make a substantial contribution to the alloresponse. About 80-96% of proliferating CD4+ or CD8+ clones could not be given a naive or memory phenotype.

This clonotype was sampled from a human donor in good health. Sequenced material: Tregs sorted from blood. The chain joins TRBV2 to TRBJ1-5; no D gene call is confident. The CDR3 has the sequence CASRSTLVQPQHF. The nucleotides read TGTGCCAGCAGGTCAACATTGGTCCAGCCCCAGCATTTT.